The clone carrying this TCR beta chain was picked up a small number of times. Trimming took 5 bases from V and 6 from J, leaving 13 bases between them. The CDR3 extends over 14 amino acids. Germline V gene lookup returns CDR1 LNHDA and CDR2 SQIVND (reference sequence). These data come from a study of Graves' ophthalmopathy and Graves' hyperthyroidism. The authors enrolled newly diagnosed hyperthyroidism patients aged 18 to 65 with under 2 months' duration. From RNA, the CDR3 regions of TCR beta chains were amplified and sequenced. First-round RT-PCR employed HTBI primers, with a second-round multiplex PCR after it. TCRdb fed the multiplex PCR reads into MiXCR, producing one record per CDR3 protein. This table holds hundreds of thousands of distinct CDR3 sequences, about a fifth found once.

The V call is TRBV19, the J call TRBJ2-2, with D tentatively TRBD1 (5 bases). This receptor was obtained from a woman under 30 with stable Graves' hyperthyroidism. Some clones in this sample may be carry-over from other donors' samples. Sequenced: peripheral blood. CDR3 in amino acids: CASSPTTVPGELFF. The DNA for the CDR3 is TGTGCCAGTAGTCCAACGACAGTTCCCGGGGAGCTGTTTTTT.